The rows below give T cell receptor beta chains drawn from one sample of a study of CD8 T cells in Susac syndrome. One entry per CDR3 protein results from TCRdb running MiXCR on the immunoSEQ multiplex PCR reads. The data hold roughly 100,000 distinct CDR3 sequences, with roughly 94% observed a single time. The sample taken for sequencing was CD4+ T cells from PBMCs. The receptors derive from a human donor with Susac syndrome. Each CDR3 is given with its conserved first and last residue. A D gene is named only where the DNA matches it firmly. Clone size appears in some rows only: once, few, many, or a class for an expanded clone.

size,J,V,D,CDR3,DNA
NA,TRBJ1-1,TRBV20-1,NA,CSARVGVNTEAFF,TGCAGTGCTAGAGTGGGGGTGAACACTGAAGCTTTCTTT
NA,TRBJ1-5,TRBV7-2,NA,CASSLEAGSHQPQHF,TGTGCCAGCAGCTTGGAGGCCGGATCCCATCAGCCCCAGCATTTT
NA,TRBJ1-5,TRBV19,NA,CASSRRVADNQPQHF,TGTGCCAGTAGTAGAAGAGTGGCCGACAATCAGCCCCAGCATTTT
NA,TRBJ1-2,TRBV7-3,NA,CASSATGGDYGYTF,TGTGCCAGCAGCGCGACGGGGGGTGACTATGGCTACACCTTC
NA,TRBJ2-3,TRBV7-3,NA,CASSSGPHPTDTQYF,TGTGCCAGCAGCTCCGGCCCCCACCCCACAGATACGCAGTATTTT
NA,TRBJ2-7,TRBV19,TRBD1,CASSAGTGNTYEQYF,TGTGCCAGTAGTGCCGGGACAGGGAATACCTACGAGCAGTACTTC
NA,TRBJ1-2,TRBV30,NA,CAWTKGGSTMGYTF,TGTGCCTGGACAAAGGGAGGCAGCACTATGGGCTACACCTTC
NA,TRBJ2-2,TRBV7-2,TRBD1,CASSVPGQAAAGELFF,TGTGCCAGCAGCGTTCCGGGACAGGCGGCGGCCGGGGAGCTGTTTTTT
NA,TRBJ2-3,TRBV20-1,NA,CSASLATDTQYF,TGCAGTGCTAGTCTAGCAACGGATACGCAGTATTTT
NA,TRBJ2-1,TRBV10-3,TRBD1,CAITTPGQSSYNEQFF,TGTGCCATCACCACCCCGGGACAGAGCTCCTACAATGAGCAGTTCTTC
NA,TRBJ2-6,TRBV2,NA,CASSLGQHSGANVLTF,TGTGCCAGCAGCCTCGGACAGCACTCTGGGGCCAACGTCCTGACTTTC
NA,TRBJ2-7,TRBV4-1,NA,CASSQVLRGPSSYEQYF,TGCGCCAGCAGCCAAGTTTTGCGGGGGCCGAGCTCCTACGAGCAGTACTTC
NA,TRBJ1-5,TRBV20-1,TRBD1,CSAGRQGPNQPQHF,TGCAGTGCTGGACGACAGGGACCTAATCAGCCCCAGCATTTT
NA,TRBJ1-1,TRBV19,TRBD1,CASAPDRASNTEAFF,TGTGCCAGTGCCCCAGACAGGGCGTCGAACACTGAAGCTTTCTTT
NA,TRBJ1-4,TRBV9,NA,CASSVGSAKNEKLFF,TGTGCCAGCAGCGTAGGATCGGCCAAGAATGAAAAACTGTTTTTT
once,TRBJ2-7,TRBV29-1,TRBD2,CSANGGVRSYEQYF,TGCAGCGCCAACGGGGGGGTTAGGTCCTACGAGCAGTACTTC
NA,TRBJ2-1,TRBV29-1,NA,CSVEELRGGDEQFF,TGCAGCGTTGAAGAGCTAAGGGGCGGCGATGAGCAGTTCTTC
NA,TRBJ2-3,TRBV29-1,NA,CSVEGGSSTDTQYF,TGCAGCGTTGAAGGGGGGTCCAGCACAGATACGCAGTATTTT
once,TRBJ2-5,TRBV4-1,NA,CASSQPGPETQYF,TGCGCCAGCAGCCAACCGGGGCCAGAGACCCAGTACTTC
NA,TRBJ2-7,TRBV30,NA,CAWSRSSSYEQYF,TGTGCCTGGAGTAGGTCGAGCTCCTACGAGCAGTACTTC
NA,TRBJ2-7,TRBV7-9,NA,CASSSRDLPYEQYF,TGTGCCAGCAGCTCCCGGGACTTGCCCTACGAGCAGTACTTC
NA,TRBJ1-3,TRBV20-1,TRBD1,CSATTGGLSGNTIYF,TGCAGTGCCACGACAGGGGGTTTATCCGGAAACACCATATATTTT
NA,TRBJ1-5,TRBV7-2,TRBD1,CASSFGQGFNQPQHF,TGTGCCAGCAGCTTCGGACAGGGATTCAATCAGCCCCAGCATTTT
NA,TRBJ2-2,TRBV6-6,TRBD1,CASRTGTGTGELFF,TGTGCCAGCAGAACCGGGACAGGCACCGGGGAGCTGTTTTTT
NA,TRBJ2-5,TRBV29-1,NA,CSVGQNQETQYF,TGCAGCGTTGGACAGAACCAAGAGACCCAGTACTTC
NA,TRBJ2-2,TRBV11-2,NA,CASSLVAANTGELFF,TGTGCCAGCAGCTTAGTGGCGGCCAACACCGGGGAGCTGTTTTTT
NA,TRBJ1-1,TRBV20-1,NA,CSASPPGLNTEAFF,TGCAGTGCTAGTCCGCCAGGGCTGAACACTGAAGCTTTCTTT
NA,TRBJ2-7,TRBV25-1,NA,CASRAGQPPYEQYF,TGTGCCAGCAGGGCGGGACAGCCGCCCTACGAGCAGTACTTC
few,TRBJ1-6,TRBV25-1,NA,CASSGPGPFWRSLHF,TGTGCCAGCAGTGGACCGGGCCCCTTTTGGCGGAGCCTCCACTTT
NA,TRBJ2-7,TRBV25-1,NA,CASSQGRNEQYF,TGTGCCAGCAGTCAAGGGCGGAACGAGCAGTACTTC
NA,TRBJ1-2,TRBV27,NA,CASSLSWTATYGYTF,TGTGCCAGCAGTTTATCATGGACAGCCACCTATGGCTACACCTTC
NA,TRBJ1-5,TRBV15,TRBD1,CATSSGQGLMVQPQHF,TGTGCCACCAGCAGCGGACAGGGTTTAATGGTTCAGCCCCAGCATTTT